One T cell receptor (beta chain) is described in this entry. TCR alpha and TCR beta cDNA libraries carrying sample barcodes and UMIs came from 5'RACE with constant-segment primers. TCRdb re-analysed the 5' RACE reads in MiXCR, keeping a single row per CDR3 protein. The table records around 130,000 distinct CDR3 sequences, roughly 13% of them present only once. J gave up 2 bases and V 3 bases, and 3 bases lay outside the gene matches. The CDR3 extends over 15 amino acids. CDR1 is LGHNA and CDR2 is YNFKEQ in the germline V gene. The data were obtained in a study of T-cell memory formation after mild COVID-19.

This clonotype was obtained from an adult woman who had mild COVID-19 (a few samples of this study predate the infection). Cell type and time point are not known. Sequences were obtained from PBMCs or a T cell subset sorted from them (not recorded which). The chain combines TRBV4-2 with TRBJ2-5; 10 bases are a match to TRBD2. The CDR3 spells CASSHGLAAQETQYF. CDR3 bases: TGTGCCAGCAGCCATGGACTAGCGGCACAAGAGACCCAGTACTTC.